The TCR beta chain under discussion was sequenced for a study of cytomegalovirus exposure and HLA in healthy donors (TCRdb year 2017). A note on the overall study: In an earlier analysis of several hundred of the donors, around 300 Gb of sequence data and approximately 120 million unique TCR beta sequences from roughly 200 million T cells were reported. In a later analysis, previously published TCR beta repertoires from 500 to 750 donors were re-analyzed and high-resolution HLA genotyping was added so that TCR occurrence patterns could be studied. Five DR-DQ haplotypes were handled as single units for association and clustering, since linkage in the cohort was strong. All discovery cohort repertoires had been generated on a single sequencing platform. Along with the roughly 670-subject first cohort, a separate validation cohort of around 110 different subjects was used. The genetic ancestry cluster associated with self-reported Caucasian donors included about 81% of the 398 genotyped donors. Genome-wide SNP genotypes for about 65% of the 666 donors were used in a later genetic analysis, which treated that subset as a discovery cohort. Roughly 300 gigabases of sequencing data and approximately 92 million unique TCR sequences made up an early release that covered under 750 HLA-typed donors. To predict cytomegalovirus infection status, the study combined high-throughput TCR immunosequencing, statistical association of individual TCRs with disease status, and machine learning. Donor age, sex, ethnicity and CMV serostatus were compiled together with the repertoire data. The study aimed to test whether signatures of past pathogen exposure could be identified by cataloging public T cell receptors. HLA typing covered class I and class II loci at four-digit resolution. Rather than drawing on any new phenotypic data, the later analysis identified candidate immune exposures from TCR beta sequences and the way those sequences occurred across donors. On average, roughly 250,000 unique TCR beta nucleotide sequences were sequenced per donor among 350 to 400 genotyped donors of the cohort, with around 19% of those sequences being non-productive. Typing coverage differed by locus: A, B, C, DRB1 and DQB1 were typed in roughly 629-630 donors, DQA1 in 522, DPA1 in 600 to 610, and DPB1 in 472. Using immunosequencing, the study profiled T cell repertoires from fewer than 850 subjects and related those repertoires to cytomegalovirus serostatus. An earlier analysis of fewer than 700 of the donors applied high-throughput TCR beta sequencing to assess whether each TCR beta V gene segment acted as functional or pseudogenic.

The cohort comprised around 690 healthy bone marrow donors. At the time of sampling, every cohort member was nominally healthy, though immune exposures that went unrecorded were likely present. The donor tested CMV seropositive and was one of the 289 seropositive cohort members. Every donor gave a peripheral blood sample, and the peripheral blood mononuclear cells from that sample were used for TCR beta sequencing. The Qiagen DNeasy Blood Extraction Kit was used to extract genomic DNA from the blood cell samples. Details on this clone: Its antigen is still unknown. The sample holds no much larger clone one base away, and base qualities are not on file.

Preparation of the library involved the immunoSEQ multiplex PCR assay. A mixture of 60 forward primers for TCR Vbeta segments and 13 reverse primers for TCR Jbeta segments was used in the multiplex PCR. The CDR3 region of rearranged TCR beta genes was amplified from genomic DNA by a multiplex PCR assay. Amplified TCR beta libraries were sequenced as 87-base-pair reads on the Illumina HiSeq System. As for how the authors treated the data: A later analysis counted tens of millions of unique TCR beta chains across the 640 or so repertoires, and about 10 million of these chains were shared by at least two donors. A nearest-neighbor algorithm error-corrected the raw reads and collapsed the reads into unique sequences, merging closely related sequences to remove PCR and sequencing errors. Alignment of CDR3 sequences to IMGT reference sequences was used to assign V, D and J gene segments. For a sequence to be retained, a match of at least six nucleotides was required to both a V gene segment and a J gene segment. A rearrangement counted as productive if the CDR3 had no stop codons and remained in frame with V and J, and every other rearrangement counted as non-productive. CDR3 was defined by IMGT convention, running from the second conserved V-encoded cysteine to the conserved J-encoded phenylalanine. The earlier analysis of about 610 of the donors excluded any sequence lacking an unambiguous match to a single V gene segment. In an earlier analysis of a few hundred of the donors, V segments were called functional above 56.7% productive rearrangements and were called segregating when the between-donor standard deviation exceeded 5%. A statistical classification framework was built for diagnosing cytomegalovirus status from the catalog of TCR beta chain sequences. In a later analysis, TCR nucleotide sequences were compared against IMGT/GENE-DB human TR gene sequences so that V and J genes could be assigned. A later analysis assigned CDR3 sequences and most-parsimonious VDJ recombination scenarios with the TCRdist pipeline. In a later analysis, each TCR beta chain was defined by its CDR3 amino acid sequence together with its V-gene family, and reads lacking a unique V-gene family were excluded. In a later analysis, 500 to 700 highly shared, low-generation-probability nucleotide sequences were removed to address suspected cross-contamination and a sequencing artifact. In a later analysis, a clonal expansion index was calculated for each public chain from normalized within-repertoire ranks of inferred template counts. A later analysis computed generation probabilities with a VDJ recombination model fitted to out-of-frame rearrangements, and checked the results against IGoR. Hypergeometric tests were used in a later analysis to score TCR-TCR, TCR-HLA and TCR-CMV co-occurrence, with a repertoire-size bias correction applied to the TCR pairs. A later analysis estimated false discovery rates by permuting HLA or CMV assignments 20 times. In a later analysis, co-occurring TCRs were grouped using DBSCAN, with TCRdist sequence similarity added in when clustering inside HLA-allele-positive subsets. Repertoires with fewer than 30,000 or more than 120,000 public chains were left out of co-occurrence clustering, as were five repertoires with anomalous nucleotide sharing. TCRdb obtained this table from immuneACCESS and retained in-frame rearrangements with V and J assigned. These tables miss some clones; where compared with another copy, unresolved V genes account for less than half of the shortfall, and the remainder is unexplained. D and trimming were read from the DNA, whereas the V and J calls and clone size are those reported in that table. The sample profile shows approximately 79,000 clones; about 78% of them were found once. Around 5.8% of the sample rests with the top ten.

Results and caveats for the whole study, not just this receptor: The authors suggested that the approach could potentially be generalized to other disease states and immunological phenotypes. The only immune exposure information available for the cohort was CMV serostatus. A total of about 180 TCR beta chains were listed by the study as associated with cytomegalovirus. Several of the top co-occurrence clusters appeared to be linked to parvovirus B19, influenza, CMV and Epstein-Barr virus, according to a later analysis. The earlier analysis of approximately 540 of the donors excluded 15 to 20 rarely observed V segments, including chromosome 9 orphons, because counts were too low. In a later analysis, the rate of TCR association differed among HLA loci, with DRB1 alleles having the most associated TCRs and HLA-C alleles having the fewest. A few of the identified cytomegalovirus-associated TCR beta chains were confirmed in vitro to be specific for cytomegalovirus antigens. Linkage disequilibrium might explain the correlated functional status among segregating V segments, but an unknown experimental factor could not be ruled out. In a later analysis, HLA-associated TCR beta chains showed more clonal expansion and lower generation probabilities than non-associated chains that were equally common. An earlier analysis of around 540 of the donors showed that most TCR beta V segments appeared in productive rearrangements either about 90% or about 30% of the time, which broadly matched IMGT annotations. In this cohort, only TCR beta chains were sequenced, and detectable features were limited by the absence of alpha or paired-chain data. V-gene and J-gene trimming of TCR beta chains was associated with a missense DCLRE1C variant in a later genetic analysis, and the association was replicated in an independent cohort. Compared with the 666-donor mean, donors in an Asian-associated ancestry cluster had fewer N-insertions in productive TCRs, according to a later genetic analysis. The classifier was reported to diagnose cytomegalovirus status with high specificity and sensitivity in both the original and validation cohorts. Strong co-occurrence of HLA alleles, especially DR and DQ, made assigning TCR associations to individual alleles difficult. Across donors, most TCR sequences were observed very rarely, whereas some public TCRs were present in many individuals. A further reported finding was that TCR beta sequences accurately predicted the HLA-A and HLA-B alleles for most subjects in the first cohort. A cluster of highly shared sequence variants was judged likely to represent a technical artifact of the sequencing pipeline. Presence/absence analyses assumed roughly uniform sequencing depth across donors, an assumption that may not hold. A later analysis associated roughly 17,000 TCR beta sequences with specific HLA alleles at a false discovery rate of 0.05. HLA typing was unavailable for some donors at each locus, so association tests used only the typed subset. In a later analysis, most CMV-associated TCR beta chains were found to appear HLA-restricted, with HLA associations seemingly driven largely by CMV exposure.

Sequencing was done on a sample of PBMCs. This clonotype was sampled from a male donor in good health and CMV-seropositive.

CDR3 protein: CASSRMEAGRNIQYF. The nucleotides read TGCGCCAGCAGCCGAATGGAGGCAGGACGAAACATTCAGTACTTC. This chain joins TRBV4-3 to TRBJ2-4, with a weak D call of TRBD2 (5 bases match). The CDR1 and CDR2 encoded by the germline V gene are LGHNA and YSLEER. V lost 4 bases and J lost 6 bases; the stretch between them is 16 bases long. The CDR3 spans 15 residues, from the cysteine through the phenylalanine. Here the CDR3 DNA is all that survives: 45 bases in frame from base 1.